Included here is one T cell receptor beta chain sequence, with context. Its specificity is not known. Other DNA sequences in the sample encode the same CDR3. The entry originates in a study of cytomegalovirus exposure and HLA in healthy donors. PCR involved 60 Vbeta and 13 Jbeta primers. Here immunoSEQ multiplex PCR was the method, and the copy in TCRdb shows in-frame clones only, minus some. This repertoire shows roughly 150,000 clones, around 79% found once; its top ten account for approximately 6.1%. Overall study results and limits: By HLA locus, TCR association rates varied in a later analysis, with DRB1 showing the most and HLA-C the fewest.

The V and J ends lost 2 bases and 8 bases respectively, with 6 bases between them. This CDR3 comprises 12 residues. Germline loops: CDR1 LNHDA, CDR2 SQIVND (reference sequence). V is TRBV19 and J is TRBJ1-4, with TRBD1 as a possible D gene (5 bases). Sequences were obtained from PBMCs. This sequence was found in a man aged 30 to 45 in good health and CMV-seropositive. For the CDR3, the DNA is TGTGCCAGTAGTATAAGGGGAGAAAAACTGTTTTTT. Encoded protein: CASSIRGEKLFF.